A single count supports the clone carrying this TCR beta chain. The data stem from a study of OX40 agonist ivuxolimab in advanced cancers. Profiling relied on immunoSEQ multiplex PCR, and the TCRdb table lists in-frame clones only, not all of them. The sample consists of under 100,000 clones, more than 80% of them appearing once. The V end lost 0 bases, the J end lost 2 bases, and 10 bases lay between the germline ends. Germline CDR1 is SGDLS and CDR2 is YYNGEE. The CDR3 runs to 15 residues. This receptor was obtained from an adult with an advanced solid tumor such as melanoma, head and neck, liver or kidney cancer. The chain joins TRBV9 to TRBJ2-3; D gene unclear. This material consisted of CD4+ or CD8+ T cells sorted from blood, taken in a trial of the OX40 agonist ivuxolimab. The chain's CDR3 is CASSVGVGATDTQYF. DNA for the CDR3: TGTGCCAGCAGCGTAGGGGTTGGAGCCACAGATACGCAGTATTTT.